This TCR beta chain appears in the sequencing data of a study of shared clonotypes between healthy human individuals (dated by TCRdb to about 2020). Notes on the research overall: The cohort comprised two women and a few men aged 18 to 49 years. Per donor, three plates each were used for CD4 naive and CD4 memory, two for CD8 naive, and one for CD8 memory. The study deeply sequenced blood TCR repertoires of about 5 healthy adults to estimate repertoire size and the extent of clonotype sharing between individuals. Libraries were prepared and TCR repertoires were sequenced by different laboratories using diverse techniques, in order to increase sequencing depth and limit assay-specific biases. Per donor, leukapheresis produced somewhere between about 0.94 and 10 billion PBMCs.

On the study overall, not on this receptor specifically: Higher generation probabilities were observed for clonotypes shared by all four sorted-subset donors than for non-shared clonotypes. Naive subsets generally had larger estimated clonotype richness than memory subsets did. Pairwise subsampling led to the expectation that sequencing depth would affect the degree of clonotype sharing among donors. Sampling was restricted to blood, and TCR repertoires in tissue are likely to differ from TCR repertoires in blood. Because the study included a small number of donors, the genetic and exposure-history diversity represented was limited. When several donors were compared, the shared fraction of clonotypes was about 5.4% for naive CD4, around 4% for naive CD8, more than 2% for memory CD4, and less than 0.5% for memory CD8. Incomplete sequencing was indicated by rarefaction of sorted-subset datasets, despite the large sequencing depth.

For the CD8 naive samples, CD45RO-negative cells were positively selected for CCR7, yielding a CD45RA+CCR7+ population from which TemRA cells were excluded. Healthy HIV-negative adults with no recently reported acute infections or vaccinations were included as donors. Only Caucasian adults living in Nashville, Tennessee, USA were represented among the donors. After blood collection by leukapheresis, PBMCs were isolated using Ficoll-Histopaque density gradient centrifugation and then cryopreserved in the vapor phase of liquid nitrogen. Analytical flow cytometry was used to check the purity and quantity of each magnetically sorted T cell population. Genomic DNA was isolated from each sorted fraction and quantified by UV absorbance on a Nanodrop 2000c. In regard to this clone: Its antigen remains unidentified. Within one base of it there is no much larger clone, and no base qualities were kept.

Including cysteine and phenylalanine, the CDR3 has 18 amino acids. CDR3 DNA only is kept here, 54 bases in frame from base 1. Sequences SGHRS (CDR1) and YFSETQ (CDR2) are obtained from the germline V gene. V lost 2 bases and J lost 3 bases, and the count of bases not matched to a germline gene is 15. Using the deep immunoSEQ assay, TCR CDR3 regions were amplified from genomic DNA by multiplex PCR. Genomic DNA extracted from each cell subset was distributed evenly over all wells of several immunoSEQ 96-well plates, and each plate served as one replicate. Each replicate PCR for sorted subsets received about 180 ng genomic DNA, equal to roughly 30,000 T cell genomes. Purified libraries were measured with a Qubit 3.0 fluorometer, size-checked on a Bioanalyzer 2100, and measured again with the KAPA Library Quantification kit. Every immunoSEQ 96-well plate was sequenced on a dedicated single-read 150-cycle Illumina NextSeq 550 flow cell. The source study handled its data this way. The immunoSEQ output contained only junctional sequences without quality scores, so filtering could not match that applied to full-length reads. Sequences were annotated with PyIR, a Python wrapper for IgBLAST v1.9, and V/J genes and CDR3 were assigned using IMGT germline references. Reads with weak V/J assignments (E-value above 1e-6), missing CDR3, stop codons, out-of-frame junctions, or ambiguous translated residues were removed. V3J clonotypes were defined as sequences sharing the same inferred V gene, J gene, and CDR3 amino acid sequence. Percentage overlap between repertoires was calculated by dividing the number of shared unique clonotypes by the size of the smaller repertoire. Three approaches were used to assess repertoire richness: RTK rarefaction, the Chao1 estimator, and Recon v2.1 estimates of unobserved clonotypes. For all TCRbeta clonotypes obtained by the gDNA method from a few donors, generation probabilities were computed with OLGA. Entries here come from immuneACCESS through TCRdb and include only in-frame sequences with V and J called. Some clones fail to appear in such tables; in the studies checked, an unresolved V gene covers under half of the shortfall, and the cause of the remainder is unknown. V and J calls and clone size follow that table, whereas D and trimming were derived from the DNA. The sample table records about 2 million clones; about 95% of these occur just once. The ten largest account for around 1.2% of the sample.

The sequencing sample was made of naive CD8+ T cells sorted from blood. The cell subset or site label for this specimen denotes: CD45RA+CCR7+. This TCR was sampled from a man between 18 and 35 years old in good health. This chain is built from TRBV5-1 and TRBJ2-7, with TRBD2 matching 9 junction bases. The bases are TGCGCCAGCAGCTTACCCGCGGGAGGGGAAAGTTTTGGCTACGAGCAGTACTTC. Translated, it reads CASSLPAGGESFGYEQYF.